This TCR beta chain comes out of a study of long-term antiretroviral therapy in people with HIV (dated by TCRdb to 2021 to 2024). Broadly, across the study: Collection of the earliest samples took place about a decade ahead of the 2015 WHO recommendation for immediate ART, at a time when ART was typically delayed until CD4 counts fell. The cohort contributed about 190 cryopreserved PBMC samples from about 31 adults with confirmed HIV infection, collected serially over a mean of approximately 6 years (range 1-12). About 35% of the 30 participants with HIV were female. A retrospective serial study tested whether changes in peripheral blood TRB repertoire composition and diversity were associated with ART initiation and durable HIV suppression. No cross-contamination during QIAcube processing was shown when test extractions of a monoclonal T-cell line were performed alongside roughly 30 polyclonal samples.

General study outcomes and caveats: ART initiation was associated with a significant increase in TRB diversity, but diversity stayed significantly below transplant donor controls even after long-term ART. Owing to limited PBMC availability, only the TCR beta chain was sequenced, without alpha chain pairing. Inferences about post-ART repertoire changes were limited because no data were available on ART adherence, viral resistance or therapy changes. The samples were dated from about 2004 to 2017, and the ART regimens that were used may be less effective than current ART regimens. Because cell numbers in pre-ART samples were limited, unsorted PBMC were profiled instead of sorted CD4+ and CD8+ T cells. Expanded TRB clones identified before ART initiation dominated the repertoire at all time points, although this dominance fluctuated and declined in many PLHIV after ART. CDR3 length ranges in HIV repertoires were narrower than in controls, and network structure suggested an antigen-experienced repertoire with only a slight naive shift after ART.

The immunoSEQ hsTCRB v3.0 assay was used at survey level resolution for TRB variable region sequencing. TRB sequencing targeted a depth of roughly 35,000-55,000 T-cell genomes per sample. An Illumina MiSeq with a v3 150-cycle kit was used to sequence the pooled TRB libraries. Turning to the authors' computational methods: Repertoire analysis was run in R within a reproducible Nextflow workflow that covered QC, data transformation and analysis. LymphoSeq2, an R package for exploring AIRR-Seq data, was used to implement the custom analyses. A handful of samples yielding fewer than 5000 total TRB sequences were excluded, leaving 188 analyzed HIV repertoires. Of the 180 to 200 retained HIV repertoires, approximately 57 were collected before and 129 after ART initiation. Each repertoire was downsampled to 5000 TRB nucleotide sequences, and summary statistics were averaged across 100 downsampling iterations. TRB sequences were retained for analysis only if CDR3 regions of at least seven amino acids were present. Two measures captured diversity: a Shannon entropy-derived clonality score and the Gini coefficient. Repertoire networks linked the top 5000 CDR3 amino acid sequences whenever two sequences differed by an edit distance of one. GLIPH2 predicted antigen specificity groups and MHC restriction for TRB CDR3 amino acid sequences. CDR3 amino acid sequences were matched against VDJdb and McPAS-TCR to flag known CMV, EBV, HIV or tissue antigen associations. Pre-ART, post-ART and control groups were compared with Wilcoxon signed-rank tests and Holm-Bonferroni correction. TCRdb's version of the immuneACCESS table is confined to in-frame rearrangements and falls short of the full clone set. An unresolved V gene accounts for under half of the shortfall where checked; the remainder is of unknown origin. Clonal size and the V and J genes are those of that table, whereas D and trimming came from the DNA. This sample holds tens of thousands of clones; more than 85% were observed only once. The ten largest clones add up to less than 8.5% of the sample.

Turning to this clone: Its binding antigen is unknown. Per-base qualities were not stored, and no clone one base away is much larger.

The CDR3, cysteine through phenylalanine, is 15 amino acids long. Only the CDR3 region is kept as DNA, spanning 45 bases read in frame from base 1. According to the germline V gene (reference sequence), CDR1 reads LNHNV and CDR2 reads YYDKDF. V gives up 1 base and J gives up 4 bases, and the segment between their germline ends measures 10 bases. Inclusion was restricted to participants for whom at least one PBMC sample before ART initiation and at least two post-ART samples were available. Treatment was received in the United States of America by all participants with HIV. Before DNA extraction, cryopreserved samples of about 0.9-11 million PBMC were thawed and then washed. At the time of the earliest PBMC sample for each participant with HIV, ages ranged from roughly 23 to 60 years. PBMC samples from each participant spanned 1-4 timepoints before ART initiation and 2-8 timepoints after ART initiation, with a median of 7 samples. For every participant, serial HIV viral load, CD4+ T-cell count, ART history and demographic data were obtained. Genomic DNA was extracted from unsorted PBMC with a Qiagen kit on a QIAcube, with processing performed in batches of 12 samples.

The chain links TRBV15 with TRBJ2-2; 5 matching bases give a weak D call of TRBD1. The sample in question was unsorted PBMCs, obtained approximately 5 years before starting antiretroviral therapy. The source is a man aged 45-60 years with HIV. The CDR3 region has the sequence CATSRARAGTGELFF. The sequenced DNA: TGTGCCACCAGCAGAGCCAGGGCTGGCACCGGGGAGCTGTTTTTT.